This record covers a single T cell receptor (beta chain). What it recognizes is unknown. During the collection period, no donor immune events like infections were recorded. The sample comes from a study of identifying expanded T cells in peripheral blood. Study-wide results and caveats: Over around two and four weeks, about 16.4 and 19 clones changed, versus 1.2 between replicates. Variance in clone template counts between two-week samples significantly increased with total template count across all healthy donors.

Profiling relied on immunoSEQ multiplex PCR, and the TCRdb table lists in-frame clones only, not all of them. The sample consists of tens of thousands of clones, more than 75% of them appearing once. The germline V and J ends were trimmed by 6 bases and 5 bases, with 15 bases remaining between them. The germline V gene has CDR1 SGHKS and CDR2 YYEKEE (reference sequence). The CDR3 spans 13 residues. The TCR comes from a person aged 18 to 69 in good health. The J gene is TRBJ2-7, the V gene TRBV5-5; D not resolved. Sequenced sample: blood. The CDR3 nucleotides read TGTGCCAGCACCAGAGGTGGCGTCAACGAGCAGTACTTC. This translates into CASTRGGVNEQYF.